This entry lists 28 T cell receptor beta chains sequenced from one sample in a study of blood T cell repertoires in COVID-19. TCRdb's table, derived via immunoSEQ multiplex PCR, lists solely in-frame clones and lacks some. In the table there are some 93,000 clones, 75% to 90% of which are singletons. Sequences were obtained from peripheral blood. These receptor sequences come from a woman of 80 years or more with acute or convalescent COVID-19.

The genes are TRBV28 and TRBJ1-6, with TRBD1 matching over 7 bases. Germline V gene lookup returns CDR1 MDHEN and CDR2 SYDVKM. This CDR3 comprises 13 residues. J gave up 10 bases and V 6 bases, and 6 bases lay outside the gene matches. CDR3 in amino acids: CASSDRVASPLHF. The CDR3 DNA sequence: TGTGCCAGCAGCGACAGGGTCGCGTCACCCCTCCACTTT.

V usage is TRBV28 and J usage is TRBJ1-4, with 7 positions matching TRBD1. V was pared by 4 bases and J by 8 bases, with 10 bases of the junction left unmatched. Germline lookup yields CDR1 MDHEN and CDR2 SYDVKM. The CDR3 sequence is 15 residues long. The CDR3 protein is CASSSARGWEEKLFF. DNA of the CDR3: TGTGCCAGCAGTTCGGCCAGGGGGTGGGAGGAAAAACTGTTTTTT.

V is TRBV20-1 and J is TRBJ2-3, with D tentatively TRBD2 (6 bases). V was cut by 1 base and J by 10 bases, with 9 bases left in between. Germline CDR1 and CDR2: DFQATT and SNEGSKA (reference sequence). The CDR3 is 11 residues long. The CDR3 DNA reads as TGCAGTGCTAGAGGCGGGGACCCGCAGTATTTT. Its translation is CSARGGDPQYF.

In DNA, the CDR3 is TGTGCCAGCAGCAAAGCCAGGCCAAGGAGCAATCAGCCCCAGCATTTT. Translated: CASSKARPRSNQPQHF. The chain carries TRBV21-1 and TRBJ1-5; the table's TRBD1 call for D was not verified on the DNA. TRBV21-1 is a known pseudogene. CDR3 size: 16 residues.

The chain uses TRBV5-1 and TRBJ1-5, with D perhaps matching TRBD1 (5 bases). The V gene lost 0 bases and the J gene lost 2 bases, with 9 bases spanning the gap. The CDR3 sequence is 15 residues long. The V gene's germline CDR1 is SGHRS and CDR2 YFSETQ. The CDR3 bases are TGCGCCAGCAGCTTGGACGGGGGTCGCAATCAGCCCCAGCATTTT. Translating it yields CASSLDGGRNQPQHF.

The chain employs TRBV9 and TRBJ2-1, with D tentatively TRBD1 (5 bases). V gave up 0 bases and J gave up 2 bases, with 9 bases separating them. Looked up from germline, CDR1 is SGDLS and CDR2 is YYNGEE. CDR3 length: 15 amino acids. This chain's CDR3 is CASSVGTTPYNEQFF. CDR3 DNA: TGTGCCAGCAGCGTAGGGACAACCCCCTACAATGAGCAGTTCTTC.

The V gene is TRBV5-4, the J gene TRBJ2-1; D uncertain. V lost 2 bases, J lost 8 bases, and 8 bases lay in between. CDR1 SGHNT and CDR2 YYREEE come from the germline V gene (reference sequence). The CDR3 has 12 residues. DNA for the CDR3: TGTGCCAGCAGCTTTCAACTGGATGAGCAGTTCTTC. This sequence encodes CASSFQLDEQFF.

J is TRBJ1-1 and V is TRBV6-4; TRBD1 agrees at 10 bases. V lost 6 bases to trimming and J lost 5 bases; unmatched junction nucleotides: 3. Germline V CDR1 and CDR2: MRHNA, SNTAGT. CDR3 length equals 13 residues. CDR3 loop: CASRRDRGTEAFF. Written as DNA, the CDR3 is TGTGCCAGCAGGCGGGACAGGGGAACTGAAGCTTTCTTT.

The genes are TRBV19 and TRBJ1-1; no reliable D call. The CDR3 has 15 residues. Trimming stripped 4 bases from V and 3 bases from J, with 15 bases between. Per the germline V gene, CDR1 is LNHDA and CDR2 is SQIVND (reference sequence). CDR3 amino acids: CASSRLGVVDTEAFF. For the CDR3, the DNA is TGTGCCAGTAGTAGGCTCGGGGTAGTGGACACTGAAGCTTTCTTT.

The rearrangement joins TRBV3-1 (or the pseudogene TRBV3-2) to TRBJ2-6; 8 nucleotides line up with TRBD1. Germline lookup yields CDR1 LGHDT and CDR2 YNNKEL (reference sequence). The CDR3 extends over 18 amino acids. V lost 5 bases and J lost 0; bases outside the gene matches: 9. The CDR3 sequence is CASSSRRGPNSGANVLTF. The CDR3 bases are TGTGCCAGCAGCTCCCGCAGGGGGCCCAACTCTGGGGCCAACGTCCTGACTTTC.

The rearrangement uses TRBV6-5 and TRBJ2-7, with 8 bases lining up with TRBD1. The CDR3 extends over 15 amino acids. J gave up 2 bases and V 8 bases, and 11 bases lay outside the gene matches. The germline gives CDR1 MNHEY, CDR2 SVGAGI. CDR3 bases: TGTGCCAGCTCTCCTCAGGGGGCGGGCGCCTACGAGCAGTACTTC. It encodes CASSPQGAGAYEQYF.

This chain links TRBV5-1 with TRBJ2-7; D not resolved. CDR3 length equals 15 residues. Trimming took off 6 bases at V and 4 bases at J, with 20 bases between the two ends. Germline CDR1 and CDR2: SGHRS and YFSETQ. This CDR3 is CASILGPDQVYEQYF. The CDR3 DNA sequence: TGCGCCAGCATCCTTGGGCCAGACCAGGTTTACGAGCAGTACTTC.

The V and J genes are TRBV11-3 and TRBJ2-7, with 9 bases aligning to TRBD1. The V segment lost 8 bases and the J segment 2 bases; nucleotides outside the gene matches: 4. From germline, CDR1 is SGHNT and CDR2 YENEEA. CDR3 length: 13 amino acids. CDR3 sequence: CASGQGSPYEQYF. Here the CDR3 DNA reads TGTGCCAGCGGACAGGGGTCTCCCTACGAGCAGTACTTC.

The chain has TRBV19 and TRBJ2-1; 14 bases match TRBD2. Germline CDR1 LNHDA, CDR2 SQIVND (reference sequence). V shed 4 bases and J 0 bases; nucleotides not matched to a gene: 5. The CDR3 consists of 18 residues. The DNA of the CDR3 is TGTGCCAGTAGTAAGAGGACTAGCGGGGGGAGCTCCTACAATGAGCAGTTCTTC. Translating gives CASSKRTSGGSSYNEQFF. The full variable domain, in which reference TRBV19 and TRBJ2-1 provide the parts outside the CDR3, is DGGITQSPKYLFRKEGQNVTLSCEQNLNHDAMYWYRQDPGQGLRLIYYSQIVNDFQKGDIAEGYSVSREKKESFPLTVTSAQKNPTAFYLCASSKRTSGGSSYNEQFFGPGTRLTVL.

Written as DNA, the CDR3 is TGTGCCAGCTCATTTGGACAGGTCAATAATGAAAAACTGTTTTTT. It translates to CASSFGQVNNEKLFF. V usage is TRBV18 and J usage is TRBJ1-4; TRBD1 matches 7 bases. Trimming removed 5 bases from V and 4 bases from J; junction bases left unmatched: 7. This CDR3 has 15 residues. Germline V CDR1 and CDR2: KGHSH, LQKENI.

V usage is TRBV11-2 and J usage is TRBJ1-2, with 7 positions matching TRBD1. Germline CDR1 is SGHAT and CDR2 is FQNNGV. This CDR3 is built from 14 residues. Trimming removed 4 bases from V and 4 bases from J; junction bases left unmatched: 6. CDR3 coding DNA: TGTGCCAGCAGCTCCGGACAGGTCGGCTATGGCTACACCTTC. Protein product: CASSSGQVGYGYTF. Full variable domain (remainder filled in from reference TRBV11-2 and TRBJ1-2): EAGVAQSPRYKIIEKRQSVAFWCNPISGHATLYWYQQILGQGPKLLIQFQNNGVVDDSQLPKDRFSAERLKGVDSTLKIQPAKLEDSAVYLCASSSGQVGYGYTFGSGTRLTVV.

This rearrangement joins TRBV3-1 (or the pseudogene TRBV3-2) to TRBJ2-5; D is perhaps TRBD2 (5 bases). Germline-derived CDR1 and CDR2 are LGHDT and YNNKEL (reference sequence). The V and J ends lost 1 base and 1 base respectively, with 10 bases between them. The CDR3 contains 15 residues. CDR3 region: CASSQAFRGQETQYF. CDR3 DNA sequence: TGTGCCAGCAGCCAAGCATTTCGGGGCCAAGAGACCCAGTACTTC.

The rearrangement joins TRBV2 to TRBJ1-4, with D uncertain. The CDR3 spans 13 residues. Germline V gene sequence: CDR1 SNHLY, CDR2 FYNNEI. Trimming took 7 bases from V and 4 from J, leaving 10 bases between them. CDR3 sequence (DNA): TGTGCCAGCACGCAACTCTTTAATGAAAAACTGTTTTTT. Translated, it gives CASTQLFNEKLFF.

V gene TRBV5-4 combines with J gene TRBJ2-3; no clear D gene. Looked up from germline, CDR1 is SGHNT and CDR2 is YYREEE (reference sequence). V lost 7 bases and J 3 bases, leaving 9 bases between the germline ends. The CDR3 has 12 residues. The CDR3 protein is CASGARTDTQYF. In DNA, the CDR3 is TGTGCCAGCGGCGCTAGGACAGATACGCAGTATTTT.

J is TRBJ1-1 and V is TRBV19, with 7 bases that match TRBD1. The germline CDR1 and CDR2 sequences are LNHDA and SQIVND (reference sequence). The junction had 6 bases not matched to a gene; V was cut back by 5 bases and J by 0 bases. The CDR3 length is 15 residues. This CDR3 is CASSLWDSVNTEAFF. For the CDR3, the DNA is TGTGCCAGTAGTCTTTGGGACAGCGTGAACACTGAAGCTTTCTTT.

In this sample, this clone turned up a few times. CDR3 sequence (DNA): TGTGCCAGCAGTGCAGTCGTAACTAATGAAAAACTGTTTTTT. Protein sequence: CASSAVVTNEKLFF. J is TRBJ1-4 and V is TRBV2; D not resolved. CDR1 is SNHLY and CDR2 is FYNNEI in the germline V gene. V was cut by 4 bases and J by 1 base, with 7 bases left in between. The CDR3 totals 14 residues.

J is TRBJ2-6 and V is TRBV3-1 (or the pseudogene TRBV3-2); 9 bases map to TRBD1. V dropped 5 bases and J dropped 4; count of bases not matched to a gene: 3. The CDR3 runs to 15 residues. The V gene's germline CDR1 is LGHDT and CDR2 YNNKEL (reference sequence). The CDR3 DNA sequence: TGTGCCAGCAGCTACAGGGGGCCCGGGGCCAACGTCCTGACTTTC. This encodes CASSYRGPGANVLTF.

This clone showed up just once. V and J are TRBV28 and TRBJ1-2, with a possible D match to TRBD1 (5 bases). The V gene's germline CDR1 is MDHEN and CDR2 SYDVKM. The V and J ends lost 5 bases and 3 bases respectively, with 10 bases between them. The CDR3 loop spans 13 amino acids. The CDR3 loop is CASSGSRDYGYTF. CDR3 nucleotides: TGTGCCAGCAGTGGCTCCAGGGACTATGGCTACACCTTC.

As for this clone: The same CDR3 can be traced to other DNA sequences in this sample. The chain carries TRBV28 and TRBJ2-1; TRBD2 aligns across 12 bases. Per germline, CDR1 MDHEN and CDR2 SYDVKM. Unmatched junction bases numbered 7, after V lost 6 bases and J lost 7 bases. The CDR3 extends over 15 amino acids. The CDR3 DNA reads TGTGCCAGCAGCGCAACTAGCGGGGGGCGTAATGAGCAGTTCTTC. This translates into CASSATSGGRNEQFF.

V gene TRBV24-1 combines with J gene TRBJ1-2; 7 bases match TRBD1. The CDR3 contains 16 residues. The germline CDR1 and CDR2 sequences are KGHDR and SFDVKD. V was clipped by 4 bases and J by 2 bases; unmatched bases: 9. CDR3: CATSDPRQGPNYGYTF. As DNA, the CDR3 is TGTGCCACCAGTGACCCTAGACAGGGTCCCAACTATGGCTACACCTTC.

Comment on this clone: The junction shows a germline mismatch at one end, possibly a read error. The V gene is TRBV12-5, the J gene TRBJ2-4; D gene unclear. CDR3 length equals 17 residues. Per germline, CDR1 LGHNT and CDR2 FRNRAP. The CDR3 coding sequence is TGTGCTAGTGGATTAATGATTATCCACAGAGCCAAAAACATTCAGTACTTT. Amino acid sequence: CASGLMIIHRAKNIQYF.

This chain connects TRBV14 to TRBJ1-2; TRBD1 aligns across 8 bases. From germline, CDR1 is SGHDN and CDR2 FVKESK. The CDR3 runs to 14 residues. The V gene end was trimmed by 0 bases and the J gene end by 7 bases; junction bases not matched to a gene: 4. The CDR3 DNA is TGTGCCAGCAGCCAAGATAACAGGGGGGGTGGCTACACCTTC. Residues: CASSQDNRGGGYTF.

V usage is TRBV28 and J usage is TRBJ1-2; a weak D match, TRBD1 (6 bases). The CDR3 covers 12 residues. Trimming cost V 7 bases and J 3 bases, with 9 bases left between them. Germline CDR1 and CDR2: MDHEN and SYDVKM. The chain's CDR3 is CASTTGYYGYTF. As DNA, the CDR3 is TGTGCCAGCACTACAGGGTACTATGGCTACACCTTC.